This TCR beta chain was retrieved from a study of Graves' ophthalmopathy and Graves' hyperthyroidism. V was cut by 2 bases and J by 2 bases, with 10 bases left in between. The CDR3 is 16 residues long. Germline V gene lookup returns CDR1 KGHSH and CDR2 LQKENI. Transcripts of RNA were the source for amplifying TCR beta CDR3 regions. First-round RT-PCR employed HTBI primers, with a second-round multiplex PCR after it. TCRdb processed the multiplex PCR reads anew with MiXCR; each CDR3 protein has one entry. The top ten hold roughly 4.5% of the sample, which has 450,000 to 600,000 distinct CDR3 sequences, about two fifths seen once.

This clonotype was obtained from an adult man with Graves' hyperthyroidism. The material sequenced was peripheral blood or thyroid tissue (not recorded which). This chain connects TRBV18 to TRBJ2-6; D is uncertain. CDR3: CASSPLELTGANVLTF. The CDR3 DNA reads TGTGCCAGCTCACCATTGGAGCTCACTGGGGCCAACGTCCTGACTTTC.